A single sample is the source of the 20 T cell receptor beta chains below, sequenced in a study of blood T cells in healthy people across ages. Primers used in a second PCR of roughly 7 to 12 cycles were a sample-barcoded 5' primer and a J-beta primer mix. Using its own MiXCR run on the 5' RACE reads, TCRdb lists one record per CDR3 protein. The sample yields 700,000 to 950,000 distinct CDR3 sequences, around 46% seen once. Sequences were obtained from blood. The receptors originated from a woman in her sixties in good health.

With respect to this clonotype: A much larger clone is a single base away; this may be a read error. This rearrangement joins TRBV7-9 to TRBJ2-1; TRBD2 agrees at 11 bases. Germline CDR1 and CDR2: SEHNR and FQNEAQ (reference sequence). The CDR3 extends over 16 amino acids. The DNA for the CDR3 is TGTGCCAACAGCTTAGTAGCGGGGGGGCGACGTAATGAGCAGTTCTTC. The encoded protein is CANSLVAGGRRNEQFF.

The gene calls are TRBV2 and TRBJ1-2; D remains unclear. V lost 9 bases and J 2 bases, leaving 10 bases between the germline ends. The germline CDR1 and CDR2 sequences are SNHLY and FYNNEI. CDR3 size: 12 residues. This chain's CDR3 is CASRRTNYGYTF. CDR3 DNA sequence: TGTGCCAGTAGACGGACCAACTATGGCTACACCTTC.

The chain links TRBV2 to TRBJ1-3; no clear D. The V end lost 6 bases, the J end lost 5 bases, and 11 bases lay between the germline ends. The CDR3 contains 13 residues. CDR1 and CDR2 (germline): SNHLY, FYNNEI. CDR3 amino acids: CASRAGSRNTIYF. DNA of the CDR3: TGTGCCAGCAGAGCTGGTTCAAGAAACACCATATATTTT.

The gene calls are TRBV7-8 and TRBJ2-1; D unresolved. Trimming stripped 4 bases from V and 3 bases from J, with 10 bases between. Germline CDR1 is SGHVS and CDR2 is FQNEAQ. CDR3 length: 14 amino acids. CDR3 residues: CASSSHNSYNEQFF. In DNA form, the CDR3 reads TGTGCCAGCAGCTCCCATAACAGCTACAATGAGCAGTTCTTC.

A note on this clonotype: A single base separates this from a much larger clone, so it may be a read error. The DNA for the CDR3 is TGCGCCAACAGCCGACAGGACCTATACGAGCAGTACTTC. It codes for CANSRQDLYEQYF. The chain combines TRBV5-1 with TRBJ2-7; perhaps TRBD1 as D (6 bases). The germline CDR1 and CDR2 sequences are SGHRS and YFSETQ. This CDR3 spans 13 amino acids. Variable domain in full (rest from reference TRBV5-1 and TRBJ2-7): KAGVTQTPRYLIKTRGQQVTLSCSPISGHRSVSWYQQTPGQGLQFLFEYFSETQRNKGNFPGRFSGRQFSNSRSEMNVSTLELGDSALYLCANSRQDLYEQYFGPGTRLTVT.

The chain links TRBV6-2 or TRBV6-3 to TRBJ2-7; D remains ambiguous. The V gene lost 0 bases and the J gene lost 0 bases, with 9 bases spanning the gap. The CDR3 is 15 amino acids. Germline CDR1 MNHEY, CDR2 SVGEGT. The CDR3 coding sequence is TGTGCCAGCAGTTACTCAGGGTACGACTCCTACGAGCAGTACTTC. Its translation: CASSYSGYDSYEQYF.

The CDR3: CASSVLPTLASHGYTF. CDR3 coding DNA: TGTGCCAGCAGCGTTTTACCGACACTAGCTTCGCATGGCTACACCTTC. The gene calls are TRBV5-6 and TRBJ1-2; D gene ambiguous. V lost 4 bases and J lost 6, with 22 bases in between. Germline V lookup: CDR1 SGHDT, CDR2 YYEEEE. This CDR3 spans 16 amino acids.

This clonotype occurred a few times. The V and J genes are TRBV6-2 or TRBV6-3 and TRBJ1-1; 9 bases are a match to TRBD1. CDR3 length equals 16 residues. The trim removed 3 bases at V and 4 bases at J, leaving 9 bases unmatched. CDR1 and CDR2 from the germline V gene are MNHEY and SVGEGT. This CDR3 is CASSYSPTGGSTEAFF. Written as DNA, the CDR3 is TGTGCCAGCAGTTATTCCCCGACAGGGGGGAGCACTGAAGCTTTCTTT.

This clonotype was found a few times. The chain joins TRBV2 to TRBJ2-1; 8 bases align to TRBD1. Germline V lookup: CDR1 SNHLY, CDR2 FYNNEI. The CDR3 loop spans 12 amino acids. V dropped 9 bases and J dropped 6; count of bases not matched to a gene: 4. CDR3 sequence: CASMGQVNEQFF. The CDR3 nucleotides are TGTGCCAGTATGGGACAGGTCAATGAGCAGTTCTTC.

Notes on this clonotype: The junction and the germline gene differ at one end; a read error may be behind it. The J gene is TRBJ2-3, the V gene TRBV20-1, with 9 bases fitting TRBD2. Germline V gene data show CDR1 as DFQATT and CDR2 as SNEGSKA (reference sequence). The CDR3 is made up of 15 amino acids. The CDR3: CGASGTSSSTDTQYF. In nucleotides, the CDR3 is TGCGGTGCTAGCGGGACTAGCAGTAGCACAGATACGCAGTATTTT.

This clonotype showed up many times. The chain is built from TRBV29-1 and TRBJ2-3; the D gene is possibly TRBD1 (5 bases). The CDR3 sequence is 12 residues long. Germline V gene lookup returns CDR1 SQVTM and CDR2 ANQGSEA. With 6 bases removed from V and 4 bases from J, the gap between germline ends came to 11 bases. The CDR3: CSVETDADTQYF. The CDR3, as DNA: TGCAGCGTCGAGACAGATGCAGATACGCAGTATTTT.

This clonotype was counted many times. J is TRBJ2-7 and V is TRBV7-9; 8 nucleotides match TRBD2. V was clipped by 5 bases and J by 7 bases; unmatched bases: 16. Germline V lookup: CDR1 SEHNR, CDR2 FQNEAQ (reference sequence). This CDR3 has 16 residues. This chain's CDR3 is CASSQQAGVSTGEQYF. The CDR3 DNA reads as TGTGCCAGCAGCCAACAAGCGGGAGTGAGTACGGGTGAGCAGTACTTC.

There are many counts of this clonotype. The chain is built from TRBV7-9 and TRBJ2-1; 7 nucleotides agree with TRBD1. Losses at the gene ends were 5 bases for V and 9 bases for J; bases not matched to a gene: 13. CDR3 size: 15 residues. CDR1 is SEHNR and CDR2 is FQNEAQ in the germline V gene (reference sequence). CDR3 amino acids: CASSPWTGSVSEQFF. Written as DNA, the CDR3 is TGTGCCAGCAGCCCGTGGACAGGAAGTGTCAGTGAGCAGTTCTTC.

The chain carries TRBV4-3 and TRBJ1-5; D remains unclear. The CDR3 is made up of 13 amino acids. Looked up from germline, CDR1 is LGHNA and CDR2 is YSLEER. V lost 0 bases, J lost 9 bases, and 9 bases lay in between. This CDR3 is CASSQDPARPQHF. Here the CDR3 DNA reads TGCGCCAGCAGCCAAGATCCAGCCCGGCCCCAGCATTTT.

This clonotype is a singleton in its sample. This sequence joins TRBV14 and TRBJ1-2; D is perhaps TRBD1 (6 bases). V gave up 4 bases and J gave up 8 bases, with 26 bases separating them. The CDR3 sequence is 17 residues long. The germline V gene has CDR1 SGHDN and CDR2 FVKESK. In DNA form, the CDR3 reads TGTGCCAGCAGCCCCCATGGGCAGGGCCAGGGGCTTTACGGCTACACCTTC. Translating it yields CASSPHGQGQGLYGYTF.

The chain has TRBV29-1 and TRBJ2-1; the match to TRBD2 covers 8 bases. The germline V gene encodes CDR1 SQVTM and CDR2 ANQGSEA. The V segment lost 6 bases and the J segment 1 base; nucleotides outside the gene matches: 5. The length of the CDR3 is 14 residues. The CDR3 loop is CSVHGGASYNEQFF. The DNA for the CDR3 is TGCAGCGTCCACGGGGGGGCGTCCTACAATGAGCAGTTCTTC.

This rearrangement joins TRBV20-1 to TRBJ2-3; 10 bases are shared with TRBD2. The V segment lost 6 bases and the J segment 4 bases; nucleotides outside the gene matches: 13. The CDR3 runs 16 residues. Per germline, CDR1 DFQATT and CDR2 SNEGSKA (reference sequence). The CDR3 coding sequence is TGCAGTGCCGCTGGGACTAGCGCTGGGGGAGCAGATACGCAGTATTTT. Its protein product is CSAAGTSAGGADTQYF.

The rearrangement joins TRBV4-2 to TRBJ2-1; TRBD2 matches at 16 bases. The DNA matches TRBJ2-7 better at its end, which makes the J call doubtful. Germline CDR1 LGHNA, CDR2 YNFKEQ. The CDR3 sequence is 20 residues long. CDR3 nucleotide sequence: TGTGCCAGCAGCCCGGTACCCGGGACTAGCGGGAGGGGAAGGGGGAATGAGCAGTACTTC. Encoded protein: CASSPVPGTSGRGRGNEQYF.

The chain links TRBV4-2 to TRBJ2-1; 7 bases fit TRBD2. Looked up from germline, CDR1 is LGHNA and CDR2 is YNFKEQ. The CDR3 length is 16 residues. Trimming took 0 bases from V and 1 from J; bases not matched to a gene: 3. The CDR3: CASSQEQAGSYNEQFF. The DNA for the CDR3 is TGTGCCAGCAGCCAAGAACAAGCGGGATCCTACAATGAGCAGTTCTTC.

In nucleotides, the CDR3 is TGTGCCAGCAGCCAAGATGGGCAGGGGGCCGCCGGGGAGCTGTTTTTT. Encoded protein: CASSQDGQGAAGELFF. The chain is built from TRBV4-2 and TRBJ2-2; TRBD1 matches at 8 bases. Trimming removed 0 bases from V and 6 bases from J; junction bases left unmatched: 6. Germline V gene sequence: CDR1 LGHNA, CDR2 YNFKEQ. The CDR3 covers 16 residues.